Sequencing of this T cell receptor (beta chain) was carried out in a study of T cell responses to AZD1222 COVID-19 vaccine. Some clones are missing from TCRdb's copy, which holds only in-frame ones; the method was immunoSEQ multiplex PCR. The profile covers around 100,000 clones, with roughly 88% appearing a single time and approximately 6.4% taken by the ten largest. The ends were cut back, 7 bases at V and 2 bases at J, with 11 bases in the middle. The CDR3 is 13 residues long. V gene TRBV23-1 combines with J gene TRBJ2-5; D assignment may be TRBD1 or TRBD2 (6 bases each). TRBV23-1 is flagged as an ORF with uncertain function. This sequence was found in an adult who received the AZD1222 COVID-19 vaccine. The sample was peripheral blood, taken 28 days after the second AZD1222 dose. CDR3 loop: CASTQGGQETQYF. Here the CDR3 DNA reads TGCGCCAGCACCCAAGGGGGGCAAGAGACCCAGTACTTC.